This TCR beta chain emerged from a study of T cells in Graves' hyperthyroidism and ophthalmopathy. Study background: Before any treatment, at initial diagnosis, peripheral blood was collected.

Amplification of TCR beta CDR3 regions was performed using RNA transcripts as template. TCR CDR3 regions were first amplified by RT-PCR with HTBI primers. TCRdb reanalysed the multiplex PCR reads using MiXCR and keeps one entry per CDR3 protein. The table includes approximately 400,000 distinct CDR3 sequences, about 13% detected once. Diagnoses were established using clinical symptoms, serum thyroxine and TRAb, thyroid ultrasound and orbital computed tomography. The blood sample predates any ophthalmopathy symptoms, coming from first hyperthyroidism diagnosis. Each 10 ml fresh peripheral blood draw supplied the PBMCs. This TCR was sampled from a man aged 30 to 45 with Graves' hyperthyroidism that later progressed to Graves' ophthalmopathy. Sequenced sample: blood.

CDR3 bases: TGTGCCAGCCGACGACGTGATCAGACAGGGAGATGCACCGGGGAGCTGTTTTTT. It encodes CASRRRDQTGRCTGELFF. This sequence joins TRBV5-6 and TRBJ2-2, with 7 nucleotides matching TRBD1. This CDR3 has 18 amino acids. Germline loops: CDR1 SGHDT, CDR2 YYEEEE. V lost 7 bases and J lost 4; bases outside the gene matches: 19.